These 9 T cell receptor beta chains came from one sample sequenced in a study of blood T cell repertoires in COVID-19. Clones were sequenced by immunoSEQ multiplex PCR, and TCRdb holds only the in-frame ones, with some missing. The table includes tens of thousands of clones, roughly nine tenths detected once. Sequencing was done on a sample of peripheral blood. These TCRs come from a man in his 70s with active COVID-19.

The V and J genes are TRBV7-2 and TRBJ2-3, with 9 bases lining up with TRBD2. The V gene end was trimmed by 0 bases and the J gene end by 8 bases; junction bases not matched to a gene: 3. Germline loops: CDR1 SGHTA, CDR2 FQGNSA. The CDR3 runs 14 residues. The CDR3 reads CASSLALLAGTQYF. CDR3 DNA sequence: TGTGCCAGCAGCTTAGCGCTACTAGCGGGTACGCAGTATTTT.

This sequence joins TRBV28 and TRBJ2-3; 10 bases match TRBD2. Germline-derived CDR1 and CDR2 are MDHEN and SYDVKM. V lost 1 base to trimming and J lost 11 bases; unmatched junction nucleotides: 6. This CDR3 spans 14 amino acids. The CDR3 DNA follows: TGTGCCAGCAGTTTATACGCGAGCGGGGGGGGGCAGTATTTT. Translated, it gives CASSLYASGGGQYF.

The gene calls are TRBV11-3 and TRBJ2-5; D is unclear. Trimming took 1 base from V and 3 from J, leaving 12 bases between them. This CDR3 is 15 amino acids long. Germline-derived CDR1 and CDR2 are SGHNT and YENEEA. The CDR3 is CASSLGHYKKETQYF. The DNA for the CDR3 is TGTGCCAGCAGCTTAGGTCACTACAAGAAAGAGACCCAGTACTTC.

The chain uses TRBV7-8 and TRBJ2-1; TRBD2 matches 8 bases. Germline values: CDR1 SGHVS, CDR2 FQNEAQ. The junction had 4 bases not matched to a gene; V was cut back by 0 bases and J by 0 bases. This CDR3 contains 17 residues. The CDR3 DNA is TGTGCCAGCAGCTTAGCCTCCGGGACTAGCTCCTACAATGAGCAGTTCTTC. This gives the protein CASSLASGTSSYNEQFF.

The chain is built from TRBV6-5 and TRBJ1-5; 9 bases match TRBD1. In germline, CDR1 is MNHEY, CDR2 SVGAGI. The V segment lost 8 bases and the J segment 4 bases; nucleotides outside the gene matches: 3. The CDR3 covers 13 residues. The chain's CDR3 is CASRGTGNQPQHF. The CDR3 DNA reads as TGTGCCAGCCGAGGGACAGGGAATCAGCCCCAGCATTTT.

This clone was observed a single time. The rearrangement uses TRBV24-1 and TRBJ1-2; 8 nucleotides align to TRBD1. Germline CDR1 is KGHDR and CDR2 is SFDVKD. The V and J ends lost 7 bases and 4 bases, in that order; junction bases with no gene match: 4. This CDR3 is 13 amino acids long. The CDR3, as DNA: TGTGCCACCAGCGTAACAGGGGGCTATGGCTACACCTTC. As protein: CATSVTGGYGYTF.

The gene calls are TRBV6-5 and TRBJ2-1; perhaps TRBD1 as D (6 bases). This CDR3 has 14 residues. Germline-derived CDR1 and CDR2 are MNHEY and SVGAGI. With 2 bases removed from V and 3 bases from J, the gap between germline ends came to 8 bases. CDR3 in amino acids: CASSYMDSYNEQFF. The CDR3 region has the DNA TGTGCCAGCAGTTACATGGACAGCTACAATGAGCAGTTCTTC.

The rearrangement joins TRBV25-1 to TRBJ2-7; TRBD1 aligns across 10 bases. Germline assignment: CDR1 MGHDK and CDR2 SYGVNS. After removal of 2 bases from V and 2 bases from J, the junction contained 0 bases not matched to a gene. The CDR3 loop spans 14 amino acids. The CDR3 bases are TGTGCCAGCAGTGAAGGGACAGGGGCCTACGAGCAGTACTTC. Its translation is CASSEGTGAYEQYF.

The chain carries TRBV30 and TRBJ1-4; unclear D gene. The germline V and J ends were trimmed by 4 bases and 8 bases, with 20 bases remaining between them. Per the germline V gene, CDR1 is GTSNPN and CDR2 is SVGIG (reference sequence). This CDR3 has 15 residues. The CDR3 is CAWTPRGVGGEKLFF. Written as DNA, the CDR3 is TGTGCCTGGACCCCCCGTGGGGTGGGAGGGGAAAAACTGTTTTTT.